This T cell receptor (beta chain) originates from a study of CD8+ T cells in alopecia areata. At the level of the study: Tofacitinib therapy took 6 to 18 months; 6 months off drug came after.

Lesional scalp punch biopsies and peripheral blood were collected from alopecia areata patients. RNA was extracted and reverse transcribed into cDNA as the sequencing template. Assay used: immunoSEQ multiplex PCR; TCRdb lists only in-frame clones, some missing. This table has roughly 97,000 clones, 35% to 45% appearing once. With 3 bases clipped from V and 3 bases from J, the junction kept 5 bases outside the gene matches. CDR3 length: 15 residues. CDR1 is SGHRS and CDR2 is YFSETQ in the germline V gene. The sample consisted of CD4+ T cells sorted from blood. This sequence joins TRBV5-1 and TRBJ2-2, with 7 bases matching TRBD2. This TCR was sampled from a human donor with alopecia areata. CDR3 coding DNA: TGCGCCAGCAGCTCCGGGACTACAGACACCGGGGAGCTGTTTTTT. This codes for CASSSGTTDTGELFF.